This T cell receptor (beta chain) stems from a study of somatic mutations in cytotoxic T cells in rheumatoid arthritis. Generated by immunoSEQ multiplex PCR, the TCRdb table keeps only in-frame clones and is missing some. The sample includes thousands of clones, around two thirds of them seen just once. Trimming took 0 bases from V and 4 from J; bases not matched to a gene: 11. The germline CDR1 and CDR2 sequences are LGHNA and YSLEER. The CDR3 has 18 amino acids. Sequencing was performed on CD8+ T cells sorted from blood. The chain combines TRBV4-3 with TRBJ2-3, with 9 bases fitting TRBD2. The origin of this receptor is an adult with rheumatoid arthritis. CDR3 amino acids: CASSQDLAGGLLSDTQYF. The CDR3 bases are TGCGCCAGCAGCCAAGACCTTGCGGGGGGGCTTCTTTCAGATACGCAGTATTTT.